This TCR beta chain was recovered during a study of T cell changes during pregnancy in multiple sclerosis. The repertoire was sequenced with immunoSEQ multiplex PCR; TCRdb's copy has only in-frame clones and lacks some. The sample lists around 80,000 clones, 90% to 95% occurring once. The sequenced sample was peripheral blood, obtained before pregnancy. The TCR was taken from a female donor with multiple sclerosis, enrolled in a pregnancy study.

In DNA form, the CDR3 reads TGTGCCACCAGCAGACAGTCAGGGCCACTTAGCACAGATACGCAGTATTTT. This gives the protein CATSRQSGPLSTDTQYF. This chain joins TRBV15 and TRBJ2-3; a weak D match, TRBD1 (5 bases). Germline CDR1 LNHNV, CDR2 YYDKDF (reference sequence). The CDR3 extends over 17 amino acids. V shed 2 bases and J shed 0 bases, with 15 bases lying between them.